This TCR beta chain derives from a study of graft-versus-host responses after intestinal transplantation (dated by TCRdb to the early 2020s). Background for the entire study: Multivisceral, liver-intestinal, or isolated intestinal transplants were received by the recipients. Anti-thymocyte globulin induction was given to all recipients, followed by maintenance tacrolimus and steroids for two to three years. Graft-versus-host and host-versus-graft alloreactive T cell clones were tracked in the graft, circulation and bone marrow after intestinal transplantation using bulk TCR-beta CDR3 sequencing. To identify alloreactive clones, pre-transplant mixed lymphocyte reaction products were sequenced and compared with unstimulated pre-transplant donor and recipient T cells. The cohort enrolled about two dozen intestinal transplant recipients, one of whom was a retransplant, and 3 patients without pretransplant specimens were excluded. A peak of at least 4% donor T cells among recipient peripheral blood mononuclear cells was the definition used for donor T cell macrochimerism. Rather than going through the commercial service, samples from three later patients were sequenced in-house on an Illumina MiSeq and processed with MiXCR. Summary of the overall study and its limitations: Early after transplant, declines in HvG clones were associated with peak levels of circulating GvH clones. The relatively low number and heterogeneity of intestinal transplant patients limited the conclusions. High GvH to HvG T cell clonal ratios were observed in the allografts of patients with donor T cell macrochimerism. GvH clones were detected in recipient bone marrow, and some appeared earlier in ileal mucosa or blood, consistent with an intestinal mucosal origin.

The time point tag for this specimen amounts to: cells obtained before transplantation from donor or recipient. CD3+CD4+ and CD3+CD8+ populations were FACS-sorted from unstimulated pre-transplant donor and recipient cells taken from spleen or lymph nodes. To note about this clone: Its recognized antigen is unknown. Base-call qualities are not available, and no considerably larger clone is one nucleotide away.

Library preparation used the immunoSEQ multiplex PCR assay. For most patients, genomic DNA was isolated with the Qiagen DNeasy Blood and Tissue Kit and shipped frozen to Adaptive Biotechnologies for TCR sequencing. Adaptive Biotechnologies carried out high-throughput TCR-beta CDR3 sequencing of genomic DNA for most patients. For the original study's pipeline: TCR sequencing data for approximately 19 patients were retrieved from Adaptive's ImmunoSEQ software; three other patients were processed with MiXCR and VDJtools. To correct CD4 versus CD8 sorting errors, sequences present in both subsets at a frequency ratio below 5:1 were removed. Because the origin of CDR3 nucleotide sequences shared between donor and recipient could not be assigned, those sequences were removed. To count as alloreactive, a clone needed at least 2-fold expansion over unstimulated cells and a minimum CFSE-low frequency of 0.002% (template counts) or 0.001% (read counts). Clones detected in sequenced pre-transplant spleen, lymph node, or MLR CFSE-low populations of the donor or recipient were defined as mappable. The cumulative frequency of alloreactive clones was calculated as a percentage of all sequences, weighted by copy number. TCRdb provides this immuneACCESS table in a form limited to in-frame rearrangements. Some clones are lacking; in checked studies, under half of them reflect an unresolved V gene, and why the rest are absent is not known. V, J and clone size derive from that table, while D and trimming were established from the DNA sequence. The sample table shows 150,000 or so clones, and around nine tenths are seen once. About 0.18% of the sample belongs to the ten largest clones.

Trimmed from V: 4 bases; trimmed from J: 2 bases; junction bases lacking a gene match: 0. Reading the germline V gene gives CDR1 LGHNA and CDR2 YNFKEQ. Including the terminal cysteine and phenylalanine, the CDR3 comprises 14 residues. Just the 42-base CDR3 DNA is kept, in frame starting at base 1. The sequence derives from a human donor who received an intestinal transplant. The input for sequencing was unstimulated CD4+ T cells sorted from spleen or lymph node cells, taken before intestinal transplant. The V gene is TRBV4-2 and the J gene is TRBJ2-7; a stretch of 12 junction bases matches TRBD1. CDR3 reads: CASSRDRGPYEQYF. The nucleotides are TGTGCCAGCAGCCGGGACAGGGGGCCCTACGAGCAGTACTTC.